These T cell receptor beta chains were read from a single sample in a study of siplizumab effects on memory and regulatory T cells. Clones were read by immunoSEQ multiplex PCR, and TCRdb kept only the in-frame ones, dropping some. The sample includes about 97,000 clones, around 90% of them seen just once. The sample was non-Treg CD4+ T cells sorted from blood. The origin of the receptors is a human donor in good health. Each CDR3 is given with its conserved first and last residue. A D gene is named only where the DNA matches it firmly. Rows give clone size only sometimes, using once, few, many, or a class for an expanded clone.

J gene | V gene | D gene | CDR3 length | clone size | CDR3 DNA | CDR3 protein
TRBJ1-1 | TRBV11-3 | TRBD1 | 15 | NA | TGTGCCAGCAGCCCCAAGGGGGACAGCCACACTGAAGCTTTCTTT | CASSPKGDSHTEAFF
TRBJ2-3 | TRBV6-5 | TRBD2 | 14 | NA | TGTGCCAGCAGGGGACTAGCCCGGTCTTATACGCAGTATTTT | CASRGLARSYTQYF
TRBJ2-7 | TRBV18 | NA | 13 | NA | TGTGCCAGCTCACCAATTGGAGCCTACGAGCAGTACTTC | CASSPIGAYEQYF
TRBJ2-3 | TRBV5-1 | NA | 18 | NA | TGCGCCAGCAGCGGATTTGGTTCTCTAGCGTTGATCACAGATACGCAGTATTTT | CASSGFGSLALITDTQYF
TRBJ1-2 | TRBV6-6 | NA | 13 | NA | TGTGCCAGCAGTTACTCACGGGGGGATGGCTACACCTTC | CASSYSRGDGYTF
TRBJ2-1 | TRBV2 | NA | 13 | once | TGTGCCAGCAACGGGCAGGGCTACAATGAGCAGTTCTTC | CASNGQGYNEQFF
TRBJ2-7 | TRBV6-5 | NA | 15 | NA | TGTGCCAGCAGTCCGTCTCTTACGGAGACCTACGAGCAGTACTTC | CASSPSLTETYEQYF
TRBJ1-1 | TRBV28 | NA | 12 | NA | TGTGCCAGCAGTACCCAGCGGAGGGAAGCTTTCTTT | CASSTQRREAFF
TRBJ2-3 | TRBV18 | TRBD2 | 17 | NA | TGTGCCAGCTTCCCGAGACTAGCGGTCCCCTTGGGGGATACGCAGTATTTT | CASFPRLAVPLGDTQYF
TRBJ1-5 | TRBV6-1 | NA | 16 | once | TGTGCCAGCAGGGAACTACAGGGAACGGGTGGTCAGCCCCAGCATTTT | CASRELQGTGGQPQHF
TRBJ1-2 | TRBV5-5 | TRBD1 | 14 | NA | TGTGCCAGCAGCGCGGGACAGGGATCGAGAGGCTACACCTTC | CASSAGQGSRGYTF
TRBJ2-2 | TRBV18 | NA | 12 | few | TGTGCCAGCTCACCAGACGAAGGGGAGCTGTTTTTT | CASSPDEGELFF
TRBJ1-6 | TRBV19 | TRBD1 | 14 | NA | TGTGCCAGTAGTATCGGACAGGTCCCAACACCCCTCCACTTT | CASSIGQVPTPLHF
TRBJ2-1 | TRBV25-1 | TRBD1 | 14 | NA | TGTGCCAGCAGTGAAGGACAGGGGAGGGATGAGCAGTTCTTC | CASSEGQGRDEQFF
TRBJ2-2 | TRBV7-9 | TRBD2 | 15 | NA | TGTGCCAGCAGCGCACTAGCGGCGAACACCGGGGAGCTGTTTTTT | CASSALAANTGELFF
TRBJ2-5 | TRBV9 | TRBD2 | 18 | NA | TGTGCCAGCAGCGTAGGGACTAGCGGGAGGGGCGCCGACGGGACCCAGTACTTC | CASSVGTSGRGADGTQYF
TRBJ2-5 | TRBV7-7 | TRBD1 | 13 | NA | TGTGCTAGCAGCTGGGGACAGCAAGAGACCCAGTACTTC | CASSWGQQETQYF
TRBJ1-4 | TRBV18 | TRBD1 | 15 | NA | TGTGCCAGCTCAGCACGGGACAGGGCGAATGAAAAACTGTTTTTT | CASSARDRANEKLFF
TRBJ2-5 | TRBV27 | TRBD2 | 16 | NA | TGTGCCAGCGAGTCAAAGGAGCGGGAGGACCAAGAGACCCAGTACTTC | CASESKEREDQETQYF
TRBJ1-1 | TRBV12-5 | NA | 13 | NA | TGTGCTAGTGGTTTGGGAACAGGGATCGGGGCTTTCTTT | CASGLGTGIGAFF
TRBJ2-7 | TRBV4-1 | NA | 15 | NA | TGCGCCAGCAGCCAAGTTGAGCGGCCCACCTACGAGCAGTACTTC | CASSQVERPTYEQYF
TRBJ2-1 | TRBV6-5 | TRBD1 | 12 | NA | TGTGCCAGCAGGTATGGACAGGGTGAGCAGTTCTTC | CASRYGQGEQFF
TRBJ2-7 | TRBV6-1 | TRBD2 | 13 | once | TGTGCCAGCAGTGAGACTAGCGGGTACGAGCAGTACTTC | CASSETSGYEQYF
TRBJ1-2 | TRBV18 | TRBD1 | 12 | NA | TGTGCCAGCTCACAAGGACAGGATGGCTACACCTTC | CASSQGQDGYTF
TRBJ1-3 | TRBV6-5 | NA | 15 | NA | TGTGCCAGCAGGATGGACGAGAACTCTGGAAACACCATATATTTT | CASRMDENSGNTIYF
TRBJ2-1 | TRBV18 | NA | 15 | NA | TGTGCCAGCTCACCACCGGGAGGTGGTCGTAATGAGCAGTTCTTC | CASSPPGGGRNEQFF
TRBJ2-1 | TRBV7-9 | NA | 12 | NA | TGTGCCAGCAGCTTAGGGGACCATGAGCAGTTCTTC | CASSLGDHEQFF
TRBJ2-7 | TRBV4-1 | NA | 16 | NA | TGCGCCAGCAGCCAAGATAGAGGCAGGTCCCCCTACGAGCAGTACTTC | CASSQDRGRSPYEQYF
TRBJ2-7 | TRBV6-5 | NA | 13 | NA | TGTGCCAGTCGCAGGGGGCGGGAGAACGAGCAGTACTTC | CASRRGRENEQYF
TRBJ2-1 | TRBV6-4 | NA | 15 | NA | TGTGCCAGCAGTGACTCTCCGGGACCGGGGTCCAGTAAATTCTTC | CASSDSPGPGSSKFF
TRBJ2-1 | TRBV5-6 | TRBD1 | 14 | NA | TGTGCCAGCACCATGACAGGGGTTATGAATGAGCAGTTCTTC | CASTMTGVMNEQFF
TRBJ1-1 | TRBV30 | NA | 13 | NA | TGTGCCTGGAGCAGGGTAGATTTCTCTGAAGCTTTCTTT | CAWSRVDFSEAFF
TRBJ2-5 | TRBV4-1 | TRBD1 | 16 | NA | TGCGCCAGCAGCCAGGATCCCCGGACAGGGCAAGAGACCCAGTACTTC | CASSQDPRTGQETQYF